The entry below gives a single TCR beta chain sequence along with its context. The data belong to a study of blood T cell repertoires in COVID-19. Across the whole study: Material from acute and convalescent COVID-19 was sourced from the United States, Italy and Spain. PBMCs, B-cell-depleted T cells, or T cells were the source of the cDNA or gDNA that made up the material.

Methods used by the authors: It was from reference gene primer amplification that nucleated cell counts were estimated. Method: immunoSEQ multiplex PCR; TCRdb's copy keeps in-frame clones and lacks some. V, J and clone size were drawn from that table, and D and trimming were deduced from the DNA. The repertoire holds roughly 240,000 clones, with approximately 80% as singletons. The CDR3 contains 15 residues. Germline V lookup: CDR1 SNHLY, CDR2 FYNNEI. J gave up 6 bases and V 1 base, and 3 bases lay outside the gene matches. The chain combines TRBV2 with TRBJ2-3, with 11 positions matching TRBD2. This receptor was obtained from an elderly woman with acute or convalescent COVID-19. Sequencing was done on a sample of peripheral blood. This chain's CDR3 is CASSEVSGRADTQYF. In DNA, the CDR3 is TGTGCCAGCAGTGAAGTTAGCGGGAGGGCGGATACGCAGTATTTT.